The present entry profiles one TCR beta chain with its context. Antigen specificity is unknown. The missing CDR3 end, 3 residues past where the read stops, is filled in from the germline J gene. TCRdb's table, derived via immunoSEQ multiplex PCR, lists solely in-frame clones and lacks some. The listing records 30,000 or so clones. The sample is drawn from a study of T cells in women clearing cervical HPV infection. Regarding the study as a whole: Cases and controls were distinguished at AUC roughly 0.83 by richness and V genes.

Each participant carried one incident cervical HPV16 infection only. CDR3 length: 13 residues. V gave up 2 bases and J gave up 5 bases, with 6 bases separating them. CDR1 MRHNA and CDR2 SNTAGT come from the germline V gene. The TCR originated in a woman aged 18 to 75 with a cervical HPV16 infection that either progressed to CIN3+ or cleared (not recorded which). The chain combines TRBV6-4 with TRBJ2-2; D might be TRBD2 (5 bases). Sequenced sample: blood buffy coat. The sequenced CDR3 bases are TGTGCCAGCAGTGACACGGGGACCGGGGAG. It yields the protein CASSDTGTGE. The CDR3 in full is CASSDTGTGELFF.